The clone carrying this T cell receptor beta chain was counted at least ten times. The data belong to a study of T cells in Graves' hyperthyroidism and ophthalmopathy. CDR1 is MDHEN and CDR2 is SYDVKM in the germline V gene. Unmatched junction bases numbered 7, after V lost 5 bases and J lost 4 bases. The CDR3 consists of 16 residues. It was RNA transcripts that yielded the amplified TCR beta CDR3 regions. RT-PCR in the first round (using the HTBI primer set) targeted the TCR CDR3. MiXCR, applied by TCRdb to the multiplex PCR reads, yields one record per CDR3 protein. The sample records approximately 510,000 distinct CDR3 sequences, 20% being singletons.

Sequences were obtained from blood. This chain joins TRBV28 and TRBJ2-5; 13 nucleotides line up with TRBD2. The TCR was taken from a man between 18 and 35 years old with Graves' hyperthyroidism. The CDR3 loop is CASSQTSGGARETQYF. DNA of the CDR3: TGTGCCAGCAGTCAAACTAGCGGGGGGGCTAGAGAGACCCAGTACTTC.